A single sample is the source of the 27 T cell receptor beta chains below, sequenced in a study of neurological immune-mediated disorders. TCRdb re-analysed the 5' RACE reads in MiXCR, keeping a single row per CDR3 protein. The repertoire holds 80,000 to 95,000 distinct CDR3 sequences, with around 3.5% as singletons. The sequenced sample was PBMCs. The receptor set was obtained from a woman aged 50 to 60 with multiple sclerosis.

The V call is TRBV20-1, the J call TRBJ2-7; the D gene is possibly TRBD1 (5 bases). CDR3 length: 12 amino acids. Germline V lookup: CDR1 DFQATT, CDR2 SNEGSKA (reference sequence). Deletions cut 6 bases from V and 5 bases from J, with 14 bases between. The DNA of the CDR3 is TGCAGTGCAAACAGGCTACGGAACGAGCAGTACTTC. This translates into CSANRLRNEQYF.

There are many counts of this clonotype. As DNA, the CDR3 is TGCGCCAGCAGCTCCCTTTCGGCGGGGACAAACTACGAGCAGTACTTC. It specifies CASSSLSAGTNYEQYF. The chain joins TRBV5-1 to TRBJ2-7; D is possibly TRBD1 or TRBD2 (6 bases each). The CDR3 length is 16 residues. Looked up from germline, CDR1 is SGHRS and CDR2 is YFSETQ. V lost 3 bases, J lost 3 bases, and 19 bases lay in between.

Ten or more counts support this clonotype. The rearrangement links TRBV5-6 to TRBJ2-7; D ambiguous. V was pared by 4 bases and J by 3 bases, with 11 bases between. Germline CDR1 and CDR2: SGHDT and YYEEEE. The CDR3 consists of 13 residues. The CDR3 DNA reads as TGTGCCAGCAGCGGCGGCCTAAACTACGAGCAGTACTTC. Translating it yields CASSGGLNYEQYF.

The DNA for the CDR3 is TGTGCCAGCTCACCGTGGACAGGGGCAGGCTACACCTTC. Translating it yields CASSPWTGAGYTF. This chain joins TRBV18 and TRBJ1-2, with 9 bases identical to TRBD1. CDR1 and CDR2 (germline): KGHSH, LQKENI. The CDR3 sequence is 13 residues long. The trim removed 3 bases at V and 8 bases at J, leaving 4 bases unmatched.

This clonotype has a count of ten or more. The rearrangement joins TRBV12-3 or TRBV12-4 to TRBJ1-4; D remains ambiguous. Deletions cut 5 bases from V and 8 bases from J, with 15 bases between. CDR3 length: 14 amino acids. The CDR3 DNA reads TGTGCCAGCAGTCCCGGATTTTTCGGGGAAAAACTGTTTTTT. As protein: CASSPGFFGEKLFF.

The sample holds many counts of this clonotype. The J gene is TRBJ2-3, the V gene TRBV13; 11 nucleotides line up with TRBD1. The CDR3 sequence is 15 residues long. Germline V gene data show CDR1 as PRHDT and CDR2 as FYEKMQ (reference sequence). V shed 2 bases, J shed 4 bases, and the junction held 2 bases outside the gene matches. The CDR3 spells CASSLWTGGSDTQYF. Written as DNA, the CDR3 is TGTGCCAGCAGCTTATGGACAGGGGGCTCAGATACGCAGTATTTT.

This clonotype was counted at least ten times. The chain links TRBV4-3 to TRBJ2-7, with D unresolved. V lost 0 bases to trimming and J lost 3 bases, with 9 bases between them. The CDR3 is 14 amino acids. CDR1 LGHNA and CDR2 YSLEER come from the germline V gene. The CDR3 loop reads CASSQDSRNYEQYF. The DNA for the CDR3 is TGCGCCAGCAGCCAAGATTCGAGAAACTACGAGCAGTACTTC.

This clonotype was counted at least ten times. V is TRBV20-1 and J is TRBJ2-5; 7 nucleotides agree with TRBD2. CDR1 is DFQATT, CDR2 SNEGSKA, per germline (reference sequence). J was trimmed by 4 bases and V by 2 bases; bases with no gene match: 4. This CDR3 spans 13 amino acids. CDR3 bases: TGCAGTGCTAGAACGGGACTATCAGAGACCCAGTACTTC. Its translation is CSARTGLSETQYF.

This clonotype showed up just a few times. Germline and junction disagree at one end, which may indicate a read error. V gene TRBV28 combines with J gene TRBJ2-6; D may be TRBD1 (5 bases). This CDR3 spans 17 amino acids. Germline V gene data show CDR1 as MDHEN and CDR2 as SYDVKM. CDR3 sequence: CASSLGFPVGGAKVLTF. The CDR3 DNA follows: TGTGCCAGCAGTTTGGGTTTTCCGGTGGGTGGGGCCAAAGTCCTGACTTTC. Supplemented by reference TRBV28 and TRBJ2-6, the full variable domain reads DVKVTQSSRYLVKRTGEKVFLECVQDMDHENMFWYRQDPGLGLRLIYFSYDVKMKEKGDIPEGYSVSREKKERFSLILESASTNQTSMYLCASSLGFPVGGAKVLTFGAGSRLTVL.

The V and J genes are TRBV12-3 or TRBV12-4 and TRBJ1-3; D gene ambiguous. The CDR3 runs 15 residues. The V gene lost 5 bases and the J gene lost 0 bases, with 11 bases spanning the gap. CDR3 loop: CASSPLSVSGNTIYF. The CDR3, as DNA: TGTGCCAGCAGTCCCCTATCAGTCTCTGGAAACACCATATATTTT.

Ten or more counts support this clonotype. CDR3 nucleotides: TGCAGTGCCCCCGGGCTAGGGACGAATGAGCAGTTCTTC. It is translated as CSAPGLGTNEQFF. The V and J genes are TRBV20-1 and TRBJ2-1; the D call may be TRBD1 or TRBD2 (5 bases each). The CDR3 totals 13 residues. V lost 6 bases to trimming and J lost 7 bases, with 16 bases between them. The germline gives CDR1 DFQATT, CDR2 SNEGSKA (reference sequence).

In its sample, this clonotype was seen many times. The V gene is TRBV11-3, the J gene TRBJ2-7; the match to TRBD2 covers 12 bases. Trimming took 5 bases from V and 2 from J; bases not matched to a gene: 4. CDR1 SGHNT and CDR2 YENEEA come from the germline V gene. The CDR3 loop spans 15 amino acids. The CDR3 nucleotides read TGTGCCAGCAGCGCCCTAGCGGGGGGGGCCTACGAGCAGTACTTC. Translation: CASSALAGGAYEQYF.

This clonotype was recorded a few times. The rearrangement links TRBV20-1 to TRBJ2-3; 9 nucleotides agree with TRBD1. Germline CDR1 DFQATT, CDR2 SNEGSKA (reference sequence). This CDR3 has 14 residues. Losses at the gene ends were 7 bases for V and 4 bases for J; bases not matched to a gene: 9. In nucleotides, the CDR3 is TGCAGTGTACCGACAGGGGGAGGTGCAGATACGCAGTATTTT. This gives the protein CSVPTGGGADTQYF.

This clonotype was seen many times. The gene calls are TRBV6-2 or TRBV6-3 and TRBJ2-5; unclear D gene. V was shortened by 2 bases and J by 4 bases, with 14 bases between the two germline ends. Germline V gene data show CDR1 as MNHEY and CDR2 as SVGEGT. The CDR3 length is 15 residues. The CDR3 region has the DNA TGTGCCAGCAGTTACCCGCCAGGTCGGCGAGAGACCCAGTACTTC. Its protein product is CASSYPPGRRETQYF.

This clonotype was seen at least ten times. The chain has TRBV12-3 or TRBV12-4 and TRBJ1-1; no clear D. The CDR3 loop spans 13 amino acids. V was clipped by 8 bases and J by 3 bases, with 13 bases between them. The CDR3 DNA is TGTGCCAGCCCCCAGCCCACCTACACTGAAGCTTTCTTT. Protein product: CASPQPTYTEAFF.

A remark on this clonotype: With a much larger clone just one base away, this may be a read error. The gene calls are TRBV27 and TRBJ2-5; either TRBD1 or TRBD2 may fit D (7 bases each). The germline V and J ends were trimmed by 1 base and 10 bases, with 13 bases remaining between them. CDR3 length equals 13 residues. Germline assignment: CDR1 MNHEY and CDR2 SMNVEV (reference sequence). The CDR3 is CASSLYRGGNQYF. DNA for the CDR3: TGTGCCAGCAGTTTATACAGGGGAGGGAACCAGTACTTC.

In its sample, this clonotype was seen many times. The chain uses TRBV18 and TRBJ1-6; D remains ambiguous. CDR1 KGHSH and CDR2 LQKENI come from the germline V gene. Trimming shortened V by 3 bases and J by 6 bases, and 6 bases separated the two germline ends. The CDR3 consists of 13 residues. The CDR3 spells CASSPDGNSPLHF. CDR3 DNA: TGTGCCAGCTCACCGGACGGTAATTCACCCCTCCACTTT.

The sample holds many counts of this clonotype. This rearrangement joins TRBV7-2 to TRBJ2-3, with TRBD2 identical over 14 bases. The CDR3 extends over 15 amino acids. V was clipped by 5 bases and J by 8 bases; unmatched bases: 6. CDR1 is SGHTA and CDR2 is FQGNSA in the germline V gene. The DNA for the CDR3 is TGTGCCAGCAGCGCAGAGGGACTAGCGGGGGCTACGCAGTATTTT. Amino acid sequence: CASSAEGLAGATQYF.

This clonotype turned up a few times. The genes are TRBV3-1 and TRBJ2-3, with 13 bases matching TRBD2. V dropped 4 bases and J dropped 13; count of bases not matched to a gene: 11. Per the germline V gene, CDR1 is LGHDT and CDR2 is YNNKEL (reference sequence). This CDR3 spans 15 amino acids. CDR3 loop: CASSPRTSGGTPEYF. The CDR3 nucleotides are TGTGCCAGCAGCCCCCGGACTAGCGGGGGCACCCCGGAGTATTTT.

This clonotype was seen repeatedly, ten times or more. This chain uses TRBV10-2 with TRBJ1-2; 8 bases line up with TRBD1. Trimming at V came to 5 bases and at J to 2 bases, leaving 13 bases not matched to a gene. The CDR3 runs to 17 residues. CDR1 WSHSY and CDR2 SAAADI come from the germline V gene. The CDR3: CASSPSSDRGWNYGYTF. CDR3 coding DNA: TGCGCCAGCAGTCCCTCTTCCGACAGGGGATGGAACTATGGCTACACCTTC.

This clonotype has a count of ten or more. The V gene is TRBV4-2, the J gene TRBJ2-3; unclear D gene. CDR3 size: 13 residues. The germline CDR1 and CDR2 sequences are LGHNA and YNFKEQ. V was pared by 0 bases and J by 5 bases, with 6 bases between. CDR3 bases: TGTGCCAGCAGCCAAGATAGAGTAGATACGCAGTATTTT. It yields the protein CASSQDRVDTQYF.

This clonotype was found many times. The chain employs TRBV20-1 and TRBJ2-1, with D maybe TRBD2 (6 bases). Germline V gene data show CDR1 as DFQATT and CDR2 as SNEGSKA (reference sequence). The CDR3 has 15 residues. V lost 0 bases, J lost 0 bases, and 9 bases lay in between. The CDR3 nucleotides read TGCAGTGCTAGAGATTCCGGGGGCTCCTACAATGAGCAGTTCTTC. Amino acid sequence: CSARDSGGSYNEQFF.

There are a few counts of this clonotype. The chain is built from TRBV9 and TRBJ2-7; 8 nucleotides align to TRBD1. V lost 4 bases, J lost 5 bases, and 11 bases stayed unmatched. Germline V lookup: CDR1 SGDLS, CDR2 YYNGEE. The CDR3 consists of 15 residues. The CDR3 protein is CASSPTRTGMDEQYF. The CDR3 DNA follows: TGTGCCAGCAGCCCGACTCGGACAGGGATGGACGAGCAGTACTTC.

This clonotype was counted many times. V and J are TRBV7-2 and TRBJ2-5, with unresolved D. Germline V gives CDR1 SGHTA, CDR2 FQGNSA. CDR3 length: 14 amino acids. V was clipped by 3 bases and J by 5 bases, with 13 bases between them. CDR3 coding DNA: TGTGCCAGCAGCTTGAGGAGCAATTGGGAGACCCAGTACTTC. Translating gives CASSLRSNWETQYF.

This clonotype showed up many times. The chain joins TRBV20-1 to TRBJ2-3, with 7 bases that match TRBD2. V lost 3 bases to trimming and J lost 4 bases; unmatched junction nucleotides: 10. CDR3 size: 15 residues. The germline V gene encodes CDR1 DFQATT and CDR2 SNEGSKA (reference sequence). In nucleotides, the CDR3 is TGCAGTGCTAGCTTGCGCGGGGGTCTGGCAGATACGCAGTATTTT. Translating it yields CSASLRGGLADTQYF.

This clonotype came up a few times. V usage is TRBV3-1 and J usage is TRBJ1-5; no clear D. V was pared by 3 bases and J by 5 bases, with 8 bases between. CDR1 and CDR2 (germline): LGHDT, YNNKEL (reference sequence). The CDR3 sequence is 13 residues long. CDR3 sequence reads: CASSQDRDQPQHF. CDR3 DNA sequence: TGTGCCAGCAGCCAGGACCGTGATCAGCCCCAGCATTTT.

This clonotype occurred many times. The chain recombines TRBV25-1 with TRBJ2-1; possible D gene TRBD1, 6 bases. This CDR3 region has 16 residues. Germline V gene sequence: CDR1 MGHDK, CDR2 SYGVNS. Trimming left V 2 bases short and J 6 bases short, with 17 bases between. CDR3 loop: CASSEGGQLIPNEQFF. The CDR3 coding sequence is TGTGCCAGCAGTGAAGGGGGACAACTCATTCCCAATGAGCAGTTCTTC.